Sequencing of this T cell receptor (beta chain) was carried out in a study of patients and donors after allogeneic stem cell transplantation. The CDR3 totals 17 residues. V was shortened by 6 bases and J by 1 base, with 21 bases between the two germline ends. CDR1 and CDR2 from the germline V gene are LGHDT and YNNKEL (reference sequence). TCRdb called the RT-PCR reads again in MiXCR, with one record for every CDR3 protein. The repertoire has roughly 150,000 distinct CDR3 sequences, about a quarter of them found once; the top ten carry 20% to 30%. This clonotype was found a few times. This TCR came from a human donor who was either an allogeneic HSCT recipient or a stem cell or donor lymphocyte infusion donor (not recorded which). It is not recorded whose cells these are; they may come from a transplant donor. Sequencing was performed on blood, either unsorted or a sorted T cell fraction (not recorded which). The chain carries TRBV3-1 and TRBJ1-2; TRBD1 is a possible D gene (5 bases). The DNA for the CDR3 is TGTGCCAGCAGTAAGGGGACGCACCTTTGGGATAACTATGGCTACACCTTC. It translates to CASSKGTHLWDNYGYTF.